Presented here are 10 T cell receptor beta chains from one specimen sequenced in a study of blood T cells in healthy people across ages. Alongside a J-beta primer mix, a sample-barcoded 5' primer served in a second PCR lasting roughly 7 to 12 cycles. TCRdb processed the 5' RACE reads anew with MiXCR; each CDR3 protein has one entry. The sample lists around 1.7 million distinct CDR3 sequences; approximately 30% were seen once. The sequenced sample was blood. The receptors derive from a woman aged 25 to 39 in good health.

The V and J genes are TRBV7-8 and TRBJ2-1; 7 bases fit TRBD2. V trimming: 2 bases; J trimming: 2 bases; junction bases outside the gene matches: 12. The germline CDR1 and CDR2 sequences are SGHVS and FQNEAQ. This CDR3 contains 18 residues. In DNA form, the CDR3 reads TGTGCCAGCAGCTTAACGGGTCCGCTAGCGGATACCTACAATGAGCAGTTCTTC. Translating gives CASSLTGPLADTYNEQFF.

V gene TRBV6-6 combines with J gene TRBJ2-3; 11 positions match TRBD2. The CDR3 loop spans 14 amino acids. Trimming cost V 4 bases and J 10 bases; bases outside gene matches: 7. Germline CDR1 and CDR2: MNHNY and SVGAGI (reference sequence). CDR3 region: CASSSTSGGEAQYF. In DNA form, the CDR3 reads TGTGCCAGCAGTTCCACTAGCGGGGGAGAAGCGCAGTATTTT.

To note about this clonotype: This may come from a read error, since a much larger clone is one base off. This chain joins TRBV29-1 and TRBJ2-7, with 10 nucleotides matching TRBD1. The V gene's germline CDR1 is SQVTM and CDR2 ANQGSEA. The CDR3 is made up of 15 amino acids. DNA for the CDR3: TGCAGCGCCAAAGGTGGGACAGGGGATTCCTGCGAGCAGTACTTC. The encoded protein is CSAKGGTGDSCEQYF.

This chain uses TRBV20-1 with TRBJ2-5; TRBD1 is a possible D gene (6 bases). The germline V and J ends were trimmed by 0 bases and 5 bases, with 13 bases remaining between them. The CDR3 extends over 14 amino acids. Germline CDR1 is DFQATT and CDR2 is SNEGSKA (reference sequence). The CDR3 nucleotides are TGCAGTGCTAGAGATTGGGGGCAGGGGGAGACCCAGTACTTC. Its protein product is CSARDWGQGETQYF.

The chain has TRBV20-1 and TRBJ2-2; D is undetermined. Germline values: CDR1 DFQATT, CDR2 SNEGSKA (reference sequence). The V end lost 0 bases, the J end lost 6 bases, and 11 bases lay between the germline ends. The length of the CDR3 is 14 residues. CDR3 DNA sequence: TGCAGTGCTAGAGATCGATTAAGTCCCGGGGAGCTGTTTTTT. Protein sequence: CSARDRLSPGELFF.

The chain carries TRBV24-1 and TRBJ2-1, with a tentative D call TRBD1 (5 bases). Per the germline V gene, CDR1 is KGHDR and CDR2 is SFDVKD. V lost 0 bases and J lost 6, with 17 bases in between. This CDR3 has 17 residues. CDR3 residues: CATSDLYGQTSSNEQFF. Here the CDR3 DNA reads TGTGCCACCAGTGATTTGTACGGACAAACAAGCAGCAATGAGCAGTTCTTC.

This chain uses TRBV2 with TRBJ2-5; 11 bases line up with TRBD2. V trimming: 8 bases; J trimming: 11 bases; junction bases outside the gene matches: 22. The CDR3 is 17 residues long. CDR1 is SNHLY, CDR2 FYNNEI, per germline. CDR3 DNA sequence: TGTGCCAGCTCCCCACTAGCGGGGGTTCCCTCCTACAATGCGCAGTACTTC. As protein: CASSPLAGVPSYNAQYF. Filled out from reference TRBV2 and TRBJ2-5, the complete variable domain reads EPEVTQTPSHQVTQMGQEVILRCVPISNHLYFYWYRQILGQKVEFLVSFYNNEISEKSEIFDDQFSVERPDGSNFTLKIRSTKLEDSAMYFCASSPLAGVPSYNAQYFGPGTRLLVL.

For this clonotype: It may be a read error: a sequence one base away is much more abundant. This CDR3 reads CASVRDMGQETQYF. DNA for the CDR3: TGTGCCAGTGTCCGGGACATGGGGCAAGAGACCCAGTACTTC. The chain couples TRBV2 to TRBJ2-4, with D perhaps matching TRBD1 (6 bases). The J call is in doubt because the DNA end fits TRBJ2-5 better. The V gene's germline CDR1 is SNHLY and CDR2 FYNNEI. The CDR3 runs to 14 residues.

This clonotype has just one count. V gene TRBV12-3 or TRBV12-4 combines with J gene TRBJ1-5, with a tentative D call TRBD1 (5 bases). V gave up 3 bases and J gave up 2 bases, with 11 bases separating them. The CDR3 is 15 residues long. CDR3 in amino acids: CASSLGDSRNQPQHF. The DNA of the CDR3 is TGTGCCAGCAGTTTGGGCGACAGCCGCAATCAGCCCCAGCATTTT.

At least ten counts were recorded for this clonotype. This chain connects TRBV9 to TRBJ2-1; D gene unclear. From germline, CDR1 is SGDLS and CDR2 YYNGEE. The germline V and J ends were trimmed by 4 bases and 4 bases, with 15 bases remaining between them. This CDR3 is 15 amino acids long. The CDR3 nucleotides read TGTGCCAGCAGCCCCGACGGGCCCCCTTACAATGAGCAGTTCTTC. Translation gives CASSPDGPPYNEQFF.